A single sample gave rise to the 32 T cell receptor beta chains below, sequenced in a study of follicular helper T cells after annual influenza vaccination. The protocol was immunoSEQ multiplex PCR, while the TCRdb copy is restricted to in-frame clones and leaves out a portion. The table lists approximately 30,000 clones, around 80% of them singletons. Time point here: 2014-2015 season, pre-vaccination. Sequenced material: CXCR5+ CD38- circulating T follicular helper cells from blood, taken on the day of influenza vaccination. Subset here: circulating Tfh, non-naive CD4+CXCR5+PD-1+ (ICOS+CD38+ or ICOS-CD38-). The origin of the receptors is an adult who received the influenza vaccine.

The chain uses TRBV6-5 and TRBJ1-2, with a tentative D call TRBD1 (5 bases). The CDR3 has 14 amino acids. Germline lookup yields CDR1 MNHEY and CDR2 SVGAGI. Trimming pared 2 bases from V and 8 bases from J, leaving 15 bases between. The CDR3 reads CASSYRSGGRGYTF. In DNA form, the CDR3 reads TGTGCCAGCAGTTACCGATCGGGGGGTCGAGGCTACACCTTC.

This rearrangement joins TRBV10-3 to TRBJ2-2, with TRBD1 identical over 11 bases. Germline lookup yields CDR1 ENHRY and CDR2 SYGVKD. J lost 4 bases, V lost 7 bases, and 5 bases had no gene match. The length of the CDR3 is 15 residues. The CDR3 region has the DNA TGTGCCATCACCAAAGGGACAGGGGGCACCGGGGAGCTGTTTTTT. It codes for CAITKGTGGTGELFF.

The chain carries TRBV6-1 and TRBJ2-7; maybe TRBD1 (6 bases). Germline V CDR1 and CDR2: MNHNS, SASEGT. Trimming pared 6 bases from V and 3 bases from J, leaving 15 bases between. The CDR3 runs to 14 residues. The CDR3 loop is CASRSTGGVYEQYF. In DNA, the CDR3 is TGTGCCAGCAGATCGACAGGTGGGGTCTACGAGCAGTACTTC.

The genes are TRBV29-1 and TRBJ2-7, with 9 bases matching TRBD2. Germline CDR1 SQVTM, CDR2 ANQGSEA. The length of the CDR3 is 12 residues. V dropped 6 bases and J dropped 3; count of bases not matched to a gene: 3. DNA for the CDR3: TGCAGCGTGGAGACTAGCGGCTACGAGCAGTACTTC. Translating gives CSVETSGYEQYF.

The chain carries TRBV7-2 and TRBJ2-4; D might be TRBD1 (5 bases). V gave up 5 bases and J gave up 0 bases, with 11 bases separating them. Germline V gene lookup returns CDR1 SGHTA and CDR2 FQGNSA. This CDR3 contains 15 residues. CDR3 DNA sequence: TGTGCCAGCAGCCCCAGGGTACTAGCCAAAAACATTCAGTACTTC. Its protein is CASSPRVLAKNIQYF. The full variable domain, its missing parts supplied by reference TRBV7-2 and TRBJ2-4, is GAGVSQSPSNKVTEKGKDVELRCDPISGHTALYWYRQSLGQGLEFLIYFQGNSAPDKSGLPSDRFSAERTGGSVSTLTIQRTQQEDSAVYLCASSPRVLAKNIQYFGAGTRLSVL.

CDR3 region: CASSPPEAPWNIQYF. In nucleotides, the CDR3 is TGTGCCAGCTCACCACCGGAGGCTCCCTGGAACATTCAGTACTTC. This chain links TRBV18 with TRBJ2-4; D might be TRBD2 (5 bases). Germline CDR1 reads KGHSH; CDR2 reads LQKENI. Trimming left V 0 bases short and J 7 bases short, with 13 bases between. CDR3 size: 15 residues.

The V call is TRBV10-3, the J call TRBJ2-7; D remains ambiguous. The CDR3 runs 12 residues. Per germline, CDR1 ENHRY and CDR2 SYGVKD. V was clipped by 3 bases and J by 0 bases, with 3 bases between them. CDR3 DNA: TGTGCCATCAGTGACAACTCCTACGAGCAGTACTTC. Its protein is CAISDNSYEQYF.

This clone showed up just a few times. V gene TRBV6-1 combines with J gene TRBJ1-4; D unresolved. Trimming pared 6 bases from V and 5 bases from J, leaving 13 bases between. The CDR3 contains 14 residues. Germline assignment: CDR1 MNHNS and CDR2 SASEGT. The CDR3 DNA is TGTGCCAGCAGGGAGACCTTTGGGAATGAAAAACTGTTTTTT. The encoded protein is CASRETFGNEKLFF.

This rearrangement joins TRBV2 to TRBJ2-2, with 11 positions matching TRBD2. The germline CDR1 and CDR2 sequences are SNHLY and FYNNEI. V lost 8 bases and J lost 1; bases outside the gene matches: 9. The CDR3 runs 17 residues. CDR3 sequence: CASAPGLAVLNTGELFF. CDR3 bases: TGTGCCAGCGCCCCGGGACTAGCGGTTCTGAACACCGGGGAGCTGTTTTTT.

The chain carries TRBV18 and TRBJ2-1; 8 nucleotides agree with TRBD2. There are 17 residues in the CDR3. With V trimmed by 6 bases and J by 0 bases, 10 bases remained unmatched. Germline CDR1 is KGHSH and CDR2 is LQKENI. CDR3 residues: CASSPWTSPSSYNEQFF. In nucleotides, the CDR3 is TGTGCCAGCTCGCCCTGGACTAGCCCGAGCTCCTACAATGAGCAGTTCTTC.

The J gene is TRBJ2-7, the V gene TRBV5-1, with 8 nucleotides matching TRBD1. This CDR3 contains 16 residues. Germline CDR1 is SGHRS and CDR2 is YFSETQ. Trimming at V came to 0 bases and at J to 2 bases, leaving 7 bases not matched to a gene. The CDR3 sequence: CASSLAGGQDAYEQYF. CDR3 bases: TGCGCCAGCAGCTTGGCCGGGGGACAGGATGCCTACGAGCAGTACTTC.

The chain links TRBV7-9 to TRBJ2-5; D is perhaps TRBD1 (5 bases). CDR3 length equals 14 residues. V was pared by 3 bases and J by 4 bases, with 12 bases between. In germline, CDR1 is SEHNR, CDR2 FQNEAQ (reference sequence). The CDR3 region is CASSLGPNGETQYF. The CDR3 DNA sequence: TGTGCCAGCAGCTTGGGGCCGAATGGAGAGACCCAGTACTTC. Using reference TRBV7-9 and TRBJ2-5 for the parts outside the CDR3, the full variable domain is DTGVSQNPRHKITKRGQNVTFRCDPISEHNRLYWYRQTLGQGPEFLTYFQNEAQLEKSRLLSDRFSAERPKGSFSTLEIQRTEQGDSAMYLCASSLGPNGETQYFGPGTRLLVL.

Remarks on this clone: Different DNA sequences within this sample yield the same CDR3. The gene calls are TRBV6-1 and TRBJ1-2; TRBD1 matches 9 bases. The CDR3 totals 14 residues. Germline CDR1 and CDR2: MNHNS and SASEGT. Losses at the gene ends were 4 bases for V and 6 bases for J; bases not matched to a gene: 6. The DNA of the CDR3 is TGTGCCAGCAGTGGCCCGGGACAGGGACATGGCTACACCTTC. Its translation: CASSGPGQGHGYTF.

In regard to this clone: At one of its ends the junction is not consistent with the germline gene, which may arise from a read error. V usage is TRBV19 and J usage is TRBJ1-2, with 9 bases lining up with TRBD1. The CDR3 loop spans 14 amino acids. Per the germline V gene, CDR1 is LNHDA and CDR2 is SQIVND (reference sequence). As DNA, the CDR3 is TGTACCAGTAGTATAGAAACAGGGGGCGCGAGCTACACCTTC. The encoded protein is CTSSIETGGASYTF.

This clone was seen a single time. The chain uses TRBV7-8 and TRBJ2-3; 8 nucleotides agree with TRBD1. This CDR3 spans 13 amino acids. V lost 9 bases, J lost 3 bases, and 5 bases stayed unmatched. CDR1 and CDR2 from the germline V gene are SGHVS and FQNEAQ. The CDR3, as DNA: TGTGCCAGTGCAGGGGGCCGAACAGATACGCAGTATTTT. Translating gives CASAGGRTDTQYF.

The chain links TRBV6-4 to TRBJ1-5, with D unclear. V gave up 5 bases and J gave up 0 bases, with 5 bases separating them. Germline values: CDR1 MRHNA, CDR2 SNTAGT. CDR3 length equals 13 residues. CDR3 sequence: CASSQNSNQPQHF. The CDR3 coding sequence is TGTGCCAGCAGTCAAAATAGCAATCAGCCCCAGCATTTT.

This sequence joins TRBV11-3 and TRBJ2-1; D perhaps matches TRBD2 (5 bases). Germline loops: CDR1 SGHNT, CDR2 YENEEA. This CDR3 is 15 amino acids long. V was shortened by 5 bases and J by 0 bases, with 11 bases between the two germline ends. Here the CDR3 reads CASSASSSSYNEQFF. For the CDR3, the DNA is TGTGCCAGCAGCGCCTCTAGCAGCTCCTACAATGAGCAGTTCTTC. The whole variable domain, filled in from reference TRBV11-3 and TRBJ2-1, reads EAGVVQSPRYKIIEKKQPVAFWCNPISGHNTLYWYLQNLGQGPELLIRYENEEAVDDSQLPKDRFSAERLKGVDSTLKIQPAELGDSAVYLCASSASSSSYNEQFFGPGTRLTVL.

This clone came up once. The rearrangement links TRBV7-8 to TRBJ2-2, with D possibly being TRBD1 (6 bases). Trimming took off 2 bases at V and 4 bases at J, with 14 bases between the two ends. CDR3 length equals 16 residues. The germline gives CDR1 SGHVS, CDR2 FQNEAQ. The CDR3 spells CASSLSSQGFTGELFF. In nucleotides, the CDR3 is TGTGCCAGCAGCTTATCGAGCCAGGGGTTCACCGGGGAGCTGTTTTTT. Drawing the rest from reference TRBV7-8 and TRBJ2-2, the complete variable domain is GAGVSQSPRYKVAKRGQDVALRCDPISGHVSLFWYQQALGQGPEFLTYFQNEAQLDKSGLPSDRFFAERPEGSVSTLKIQRTQQEDSAVYLCASSLSSQGFTGELFFGEGSRLTVL.

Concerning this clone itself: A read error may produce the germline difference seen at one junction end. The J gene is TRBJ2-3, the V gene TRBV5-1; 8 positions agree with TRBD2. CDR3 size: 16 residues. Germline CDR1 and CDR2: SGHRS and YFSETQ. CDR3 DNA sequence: TGCGCCAGCAGGTTGGGTAGCGGGGCTAACACAGATACGCAGTATTTT. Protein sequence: CASRLGSGANTDTQYF. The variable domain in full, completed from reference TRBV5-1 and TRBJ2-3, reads KAGVTQTPRYLIKTRGQQVTLSCSPISGHRSVSWYQQTPGQGLQFLFEYFSETQRNKGNFPGRFSGRQFSNSRSEMNVSTLELGDSALYLCASRLGSGANTDTQYFGPGTRLTVL.

This CDR3 is CASISWSGRVINEQFF. In DNA form, the CDR3 reads TGTGCCAGCATCTCGTGGAGCGGGAGGGTAATCAATGAGCAGTTCTTC. V and J are TRBV2 and TRBJ2-1; TRBD2 matches at 10 bases. The CDR3 contains 16 residues. V lost 7 bases to trimming and J lost 6 bases; unmatched junction nucleotides: 12. The germline V gene encodes CDR1 SNHLY and CDR2 FYNNEI.

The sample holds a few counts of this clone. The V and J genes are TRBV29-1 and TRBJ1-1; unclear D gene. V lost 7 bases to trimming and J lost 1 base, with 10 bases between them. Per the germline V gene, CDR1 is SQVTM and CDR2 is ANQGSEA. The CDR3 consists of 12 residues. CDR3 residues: CSGRLANTEAFF. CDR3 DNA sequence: TGCAGCGGCCGATTGGCGAACACTGAAGCTTTCTTT.

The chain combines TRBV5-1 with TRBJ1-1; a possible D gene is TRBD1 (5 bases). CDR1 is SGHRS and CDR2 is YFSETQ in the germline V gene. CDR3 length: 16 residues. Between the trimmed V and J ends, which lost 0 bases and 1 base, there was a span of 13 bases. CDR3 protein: CASSLVVGAKNTEAFF. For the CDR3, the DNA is TGCGCCAGCAGCTTGGTGGTAGGGGCTAAGAACACTGAAGCTTTCTTT.

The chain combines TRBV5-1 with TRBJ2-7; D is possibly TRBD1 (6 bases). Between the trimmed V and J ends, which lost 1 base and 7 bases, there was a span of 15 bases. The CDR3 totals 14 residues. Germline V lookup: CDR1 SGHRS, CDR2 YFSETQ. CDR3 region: CASSLSDSLREQYF. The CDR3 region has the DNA TGCGCCAGCAGCTTGTCGGACAGCCTTCGGGAGCAGTACTTC.

This chain's CDR3 is CASSFPPYGYTF. CDR3 nucleotides: TGTGCCAGCAGTTTTCCCCCCTACGGCTACACCTTC. The rearrangement links TRBV28 to TRBJ1-2; D gene uncertain. V was clipped by 3 bases and J by 8 bases, with 10 bases between them. There are 12 residues in the CDR3. The V gene's germline CDR1 is MDHEN and CDR2 SYDVKM.

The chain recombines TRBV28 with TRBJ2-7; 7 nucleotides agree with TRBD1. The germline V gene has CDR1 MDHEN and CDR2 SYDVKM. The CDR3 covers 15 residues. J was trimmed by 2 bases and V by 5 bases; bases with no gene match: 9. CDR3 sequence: CASSPTGTETYEQYF. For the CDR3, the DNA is TGTGCCAGCAGTCCTACCGGGACAGAGACCTACGAGCAGTACTTC.

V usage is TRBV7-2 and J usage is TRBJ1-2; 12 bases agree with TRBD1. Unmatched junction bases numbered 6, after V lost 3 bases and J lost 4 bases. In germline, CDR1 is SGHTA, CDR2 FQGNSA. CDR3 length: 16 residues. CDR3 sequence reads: CASSFLGQGAFYGYTF. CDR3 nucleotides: TGTGCCAGCAGCTTCTTGGGACAGGGGGCTTTCTATGGCTACACCTTC.

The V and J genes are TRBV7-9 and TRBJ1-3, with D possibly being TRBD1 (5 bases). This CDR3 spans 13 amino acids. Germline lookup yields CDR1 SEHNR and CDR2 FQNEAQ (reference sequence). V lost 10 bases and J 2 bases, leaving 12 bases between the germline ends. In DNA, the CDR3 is TGTGCCATCGGGACTGGAACTGGAAACACCATATATTTT. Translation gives CAIGTGTGNTIYF.

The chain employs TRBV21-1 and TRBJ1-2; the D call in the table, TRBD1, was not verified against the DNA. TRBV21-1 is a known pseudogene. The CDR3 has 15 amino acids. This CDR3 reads CASSKSGQGAQGYTF. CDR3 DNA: TGTGCCAGCAGCAAAAGCGGACAGGGGGCGCAGGGCTACACCTTC.

The CDR3 region has the DNA TGTGCCAGCGGTAGGCGGGGGGACACAGATACGCAGTATTTT. It codes for CASGRRGDTDTQYF. The chain joins TRBV9 to TRBJ2-3; 8 nucleotides align to TRBD2. Germline V lookup: CDR1 SGDLS, CDR2 YYNGEE. This CDR3 is 14 amino acids long. The trim removed 7 bases at V and 2 bases at J, leaving 6 bases unmatched.

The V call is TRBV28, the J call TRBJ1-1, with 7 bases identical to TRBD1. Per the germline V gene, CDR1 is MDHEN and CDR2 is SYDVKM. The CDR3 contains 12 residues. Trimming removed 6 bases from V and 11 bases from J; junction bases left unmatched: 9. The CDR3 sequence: CASRGTVAGAFF. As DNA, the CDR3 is TGTGCCAGCAGGGGGACAGTCGCTGGTGCTTTCTTT.

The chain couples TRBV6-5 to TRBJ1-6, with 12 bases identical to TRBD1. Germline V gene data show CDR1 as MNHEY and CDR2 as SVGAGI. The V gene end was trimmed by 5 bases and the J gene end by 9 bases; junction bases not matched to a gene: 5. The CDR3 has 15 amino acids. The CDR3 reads CASSLGTGGGSPLHF. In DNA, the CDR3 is TGTGCCAGCAGTCTCGGGACAGGGGGCGGTTCACCCCTCCACTTT.

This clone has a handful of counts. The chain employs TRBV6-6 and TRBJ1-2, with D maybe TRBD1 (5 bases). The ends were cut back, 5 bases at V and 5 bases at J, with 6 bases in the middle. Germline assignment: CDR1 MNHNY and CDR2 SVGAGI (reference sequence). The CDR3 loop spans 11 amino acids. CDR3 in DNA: TGTGCCAGCAGTGACAGATATGGCTACACCTTC. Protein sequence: CASSDRYGYTF.